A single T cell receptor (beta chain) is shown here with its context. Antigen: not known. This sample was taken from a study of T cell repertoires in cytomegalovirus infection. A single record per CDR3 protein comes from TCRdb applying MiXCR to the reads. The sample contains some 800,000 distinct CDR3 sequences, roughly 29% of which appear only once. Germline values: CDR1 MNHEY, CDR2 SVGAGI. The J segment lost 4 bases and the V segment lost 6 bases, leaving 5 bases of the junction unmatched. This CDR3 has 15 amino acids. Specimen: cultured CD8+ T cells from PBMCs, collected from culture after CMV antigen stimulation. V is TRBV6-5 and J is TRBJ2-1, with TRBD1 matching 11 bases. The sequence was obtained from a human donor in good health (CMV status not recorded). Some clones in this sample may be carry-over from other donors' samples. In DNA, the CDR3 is TGTGCCAGCAGGATGGGACAGGGGGGATACAATGAGCAGTTCTTC. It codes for CASRMGQGGYNEQFF.